The present entry profiles one T cell receptor beta chain with its context. No antigen is known for it. Time point here: week 23, last vaccination. It was 300 ug of mutant IDH1 20-mer peptide that made up each vaccine dose, given with topical imiquimod. The data were taken from a study of a mutant IDH1 vaccine in newly diagnosed glioma. Study details: Every participant had undergone radiotherapy, temozolomide, or both before, and most underwent both.

The table came from immunoSEQ multiplex PCR; TCRdb's copy has only in-frame clones and leaves some out. The top ten hold 2% to 2.5% of the sample, which has 88,000 or so clones, almost 85% seen once. The V gene's germline CDR1 is MNHEY and CDR2 SVGAGI. CDR3 length: 16 residues. J was trimmed by 0 bases and V by 2 bases; bases with no gene match: 3. The V call is TRBV6-5, the J call TRBJ2-2; TRBD1 aligns across 7 bases. The material sequenced was PBMCs, taken from a glioma patient whose treatment included an IDH1 peptide vaccine. This clonotype originated in a young man with glioma. Some clones in this sample may be carry-over from other donors' samples. The CDR3 DNA follows: TGTGCCAGCAGTTACAAGGGGGCGGCGAACACCGGGGAGCTGTTTTTT. It specifies CASSYKGAANTGELFF.